This T cell receptor (beta chain) was recovered during a study of T cell responses to AZD1222 COVID-19 vaccine. Sequencing was performed with immunoSEQ multiplex PCR; in TCRdb, only in-frame clones are kept and a portion is missing. The top ten hold around 0.6% of the sample, which has 250,000 to 300,000 clones, approximately 94% seen once. Study-wide points: After the peak T cell response, and only then, were repertoires sampled. Spike regions recognized by vaccine-associated CD4 TCRs spanned the protein, led by 160-218 and 743-854.

Note on this clone: Antigen: not known.

This TCR derives from an adult who received the AZD1222 COVID-19 vaccine. Source: peripheral blood, taken 28 days after the second AZD1222 dose.

As DNA, the CDR3 is TGTGCCAGCAGCCCCGGGGCCGGGCAGCCCCAGCATTTT. Protein: CASSPGAGQPQHF. The rearrangement joins TRBV7-3 to TRBJ1-5, with D perhaps TRBD1 (5 bases). Germline V gene data show CDR1 as SGHTA and CDR2 as FQGTGA. The CDR3 has 13 amino acids. The V gene lost 5 bases and the J gene lost 7 bases, with 12 bases spanning the gap. Full variable domain (remainder filled in from reference TRBV7-3 and TRBJ1-5): GAGVSQTPSNKVTEKGKYVELRCDPISGHTALYWYRQSLGQGPEFLIYFQGTGAADDSGLPNDRFFAVRPEGSVSTLKIQRTERGDSAVYLCASSPGAGQPQHFGDGTRLSIL.